A single sample gave rise to the 22 T cell receptor beta chains below, sequenced in a study of blood T cells in healthy people across ages. Together with a sample-barcoded 5' primer, a J-beta primer mix was included in a second PCR lasting roughly 7 to 11 cycles. TCRdb called the 5' RACE reads again in MiXCR, with one record for every CDR3 protein. The profile covers roughly 1,800,000 distinct CDR3 sequences, with 40% to 55% appearing a single time and 2.1% taken by the ten largest. Sample: blood. The source of these receptors is a woman aged 40 to 50 in good health.

This clonotype was counted between two and nine times. The chain combines TRBV5-1 with TRBJ1-2, with TRBD1 as a possible D gene (6 bases). The CDR3 consists of 14 residues. Trimming shortened V by 4 bases and J by 4 bases, and 14 bases separated the two germline ends. The germline V gene encodes CDR1 SGHRS and CDR2 YFSETQ. CDR3 residues: CASSPSDSLYGYTF. The DNA for the CDR3 is TGCGCCAGCAGCCCGTCGGACAGCCTCTATGGCTACACCTTC. The full variable domain, its missing parts supplied by reference TRBV5-1 and TRBJ1-2, is KAGVTQTPRYLIKTRGQQVTLSCSPISGHRSVSWYQQTPGQGLQFLFEYFSETQRNKGNFPGRFSGRQFSNSRSEMNVSTLELGDSALYLCASSPSDSLYGYTFGSGTRLTVV.

The V gene is TRBV24-1, the J gene TRBJ2-1; 9 bases match TRBD2. V lost 3 bases, J lost 0 bases, and 5 bases stayed unmatched. The CDR3 runs to 17 residues. Germline V gene lookup returns CDR1 KGHDR and CDR2 SFDVKD. The CDR3 loop is CATSDQSGGSSYNEQFF. The CDR3 DNA is TGTGCCACCAGTGATCAAAGCGGGGGGAGCTCCTACAATGAGCAGTTCTTC.

This chain joins TRBV4-1 and TRBJ2-1; 9 positions agree with TRBD1. V dropped 4 bases and J dropped 3; count of bases not matched to a gene: 4. The CDR3 totals 15 residues. The V gene's germline CDR1 is MGHRA and CDR2 YSYEKL. CDR3 protein: CASSPGQGNYNEQFF. CDR3 nucleotides: TGCGCCAGCAGCCCCGGACAGGGGAACTACAATGAGCAGTTCTTC.

This clonotype was detected a few times. The V and J genes are TRBV7-9 and TRBJ2-1, with a tentative D call TRBD2 (7 bases). Trimming left V 4 bases short and J 0 bases short, with 10 bases between. The germline gives CDR1 SEHNR, CDR2 FQNEAQ (reference sequence). The CDR3 contains 15 residues. The CDR3 coding sequence is TGTGCCAGCAGCTGGGGGGGGCCCTCCTACAATGAGCAGTTCTTC. It specifies CASSWGGPSYNEQFF.

The genes are TRBV20-1 and TRBJ2-1; no definite D call. Trimming took 0 bases from V and 9 from J, leaving 9 bases between them. The CDR3 totals 12 residues. CDR1 and CDR2 from the germline V gene are DFQATT and SNEGSKA (reference sequence). CDR3 DNA: TGCAGTGCTAGAGAGGAAGCGCTTGAGCAGTTCTTC. It is translated as CSAREEALEQFF.

The sample holds a few counts of this clonotype. CDR3 nucleotides: TGTGCCAGCAGTTTCTACAGGGAGGTTTCCTCTGAAGCTTTCTTT. Translated, it gives CASSFYREVSSEAFF. This chain uses TRBV27 with TRBJ1-1; weak D call: TRBD1 (6 bases). The CDR3 sequence is 15 residues long. The germline V gene encodes CDR1 MNHEY and CDR2 SMNVEV (reference sequence). V lost 3 bases to trimming and J lost 6 bases, with 17 bases between them.

The CDR3 DNA follows: TGTGCCAGCAGTTTATCGGTTTCCCTCTATGGCTACACCTTC. This gives the protein CASSLSVSLYGYTF. The chain carries TRBV28 and TRBJ1-2, with no clear D. Germline-derived CDR1 and CDR2 are MDHEN and SYDVKM. With 1 base removed from V and 4 bases from J, the gap between germline ends came to 10 bases. The CDR3 sequence is 14 residues long.

The V gene is TRBV20-1, the J gene TRBJ1-2; TRBD1 is a possible D gene (6 bases). Germline V lookup: CDR1 DFQATT, CDR2 SNEGSKA (reference sequence). The CDR3 length is 15 residues. The V gene lost 2 bases and the J gene lost 2 bases, with 15 bases spanning the gap. The CDR3 reads CSARSKDSVNYGYTF. The DNA of the CDR3 is TGCAGTGCTAGATCCAAGGACAGCGTGAACTATGGCTACACCTTC.

The chain carries TRBV7-2 and TRBJ1-6, with D uncertain. Germline V gene lookup returns CDR1 SGHTA and CDR2 FQGNSA. With 5 bases removed from V and 4 bases from J, the gap between germline ends came to 18 bases. The CDR3 covers 17 residues. The chain's CDR3 is CASSPRSDVRYNSPLHF. The CDR3 nucleotides read TGTGCCAGCAGCCCGCGCTCAGACGTGAGGTATAATTCACCCCTCCACTTT.

The V gene is TRBV29-1, the J gene TRBJ1-1; unclear D gene. Germline values: CDR1 SQVTM, CDR2 ANQGSEA. V was trimmed by 2 bases and J by 2 bases, leaving 12 bases between them. This CDR3 contains 14 residues. CDR3 DNA sequence: TGCAGCGTTGAATGGGCAGGAGCAAACACTGAAGCTTTCTTT. The encoded protein is CSVEWAGANTEAFF. Using reference TRBV29-1 and TRBJ1-1 for the parts outside the CDR3, the full variable domain is SAVISQKPSRDICQRGTSLTIQCQVDSQVTMMFWYRQQPGQSLTLIATANQGSEATYESGFVIDKFPISRPNLTFSTLTVSNMSPEDSSIYLCSVEWAGANTEAFFGQGTRLTVV.

Worth noting for this clonotype: At one end, the junction sequence differs from germline, possibly due to a read error. The genes are TRBV7-6 and TRBJ2-1; a possible D gene is TRBD1 (6 bases). This CDR3 has 16 amino acids. The germline V gene encodes CDR1 SGHVS and CDR2 FNYEAQ. CDR3 region: CASSLEGDISYNEQFF. The CDR3 DNA is TGTGCCAGCAGTTTAGAGGGGGACATATCCTACAATGAGCAGTTCTTC.

The chain combines TRBV4-2 with TRBJ1-1, with a tentative D call TRBD1 (6 bases). Germline CDR1 LGHNA, CDR2 YNFKEQ. The CDR3 is 16 residues long. Trimming took off 2 bases at V and 1 base at J, with 14 bases between the two ends. The CDR3 nucleotides read TGTGCCAGCAGCCAACTATTGAGGGGGGCGAACACTGAAGCTTTCTTT. Translating it yields CASSQLLRGANTEAFF.

The chain combines TRBV20-1 with TRBJ2-1; TRBD1 agrees at 8 bases. The CDR3 length is 14 residues. The germline gives CDR1 DFQATT, CDR2 SNEGSKA (reference sequence). After removal of 4 bases from V and 8 bases from J, the junction contained 10 bases not matched to a gene. Written as DNA, the CDR3 is TGCAGTGCTATAAAGTGGACAGGGAGCGATGAGCAGTTCTTC. It codes for CSAIKWTGSDEQFF.

The CDR3 loop reads CASSQDGGGAGDEQYF. CDR3 nucleotides: TGCGCCAGCAGCCAAGACGGCGGGGGGGCCGGAGATGAGCAGTACTTC. The V gene is TRBV4-3, the J gene TRBJ2-5; 9 nucleotides match TRBD2. The CDR3 is made up of 16 amino acids. After removal of 0 bases from V and 11 bases from J, the junction contained 13 bases not matched to a gene. The germline V gene encodes CDR1 LGHNA and CDR2 YSLEER.

This CDR3 reads CASSPGQGAMSYTF. The CDR3 coding sequence is TGCGCCAGCAGCCCAGGACAGGGGGCGATGAGCTACACCTTC. This sequence joins TRBV5-1 and TRBJ1-2; TRBD1 agrees at 11 bases. Germline V lookup: CDR1 SGHRS, CDR2 YFSETQ. Unmatched junction bases numbered 8, after V lost 4 bases and J lost 9 bases. CDR3 length equals 14 residues.

V gene TRBV5-1 combines with J gene TRBJ2-1; TRBD2 might be the D (6 bases). Germline values: CDR1 SGHRS, CDR2 YFSETQ. The length of the CDR3 is 13 residues. Trimming left V 7 bases short and J 8 bases short, with 16 bases between. The CDR3 protein is CASGDTSLDEQFF. CDR3 coding DNA: TGCGCCAGCGGTGACACTAGCCTCGATGAGCAGTTCTTC.

CDR3 bases: TGTGCCAGCAGTTTAAGGTCGGTAGGGGTGCATGAGCAGTTCTTC. Translating gives CASSLRSVGVHEQFF. The V and J genes are TRBV27 and TRBJ2-1; tentative D call: TRBD1 (5 bases). The CDR3 is 15 amino acids. Trimming took off 2 bases at V and 8 bases at J, with 16 bases between the two ends. The V gene's germline CDR1 is MNHEY and CDR2 SMNVEV (reference sequence).

In this sample, this clonotype turned up a few times. V gene TRBV7-9 combines with J gene TRBJ2-7, with D perhaps matching TRBD1 (6 bases). The V end was cut by 5 bases, the J end by 0 bases, with 14 bases between. From germline, CDR1 is SEHNR and CDR2 FQNEAQ (reference sequence). This CDR3 region has 15 residues. CDR3 sequence reads: CASSNRESSSYEQYF. As DNA, the CDR3 is TGTGCCAGCAGCAACAGGGAATCCAGCTCCTACGAGCAGTACTTC.

The J gene is TRBJ2-3, the V gene TRBV11-2; 8 positions match TRBD2. CDR3 size: 17 residues. The V gene end was trimmed by 4 bases and the J gene end by 4 bases; junction bases not matched to a gene: 13. CDR1 and CDR2 (germline): SGHAT, FQNNGV. The CDR3 nucleotides are TGTGCCAGCAGCTACCGGCGGGCGGGGGGTTACTCAGATACGCAGTATTTT. It is translated as CASSYRRAGGYSDTQYF.

This clonotype was counted only a few times. V usage is TRBV28 and J usage is TRBJ2-4; 9 bases are shared with TRBD1. Germline V lookup: CDR1 MDHEN, CDR2 SYDVKM. There are 14 residues in the CDR3. With V trimmed by 2 bases and J by 7 bases, 3 bases remained unmatched. This chain's CDR3 is CASSLPDRGNIQYF. The CDR3 DNA follows: TGTGCCAGCAGTTTACCTGACAGGGGGAACATTCAGTACTTC. The variable domain in full, completed from reference TRBV28 and TRBJ2-4, reads DVKVTQSSRYLVKRTGEKVFLECVQDMDHENMFWYRQDPGLGLRLIYFSYDVKMKEKGDIPEGYSVSREKKERFSLILESASTNQTSMYLCASSLPDRGNIQYFGAGTRLSVL.

V is TRBV12-3 or TRBV12-4 and J is TRBJ2-7, with D possibly matching TRBD1 (5 bases). This CDR3 spans 14 amino acids. Trimming shortened V by 6 bases and J by 3 bases, and 15 bases separated the two germline ends. This CDR3 reads CASSRAEGDYEQYF. In DNA form, the CDR3 reads TGTGCCAGCAGCCGAGCTGAAGGGGACTACGAGCAGTACTTC.

V is TRBV7-2 and J is TRBJ2-4; 8 nucleotides match TRBD1. CDR1 is SGHTA and CDR2 is FQGNSA in the germline V gene. Trimming at V came to 4 bases and at J to 13 bases, leaving 6 bases not matched to a gene. The CDR3 has 12 amino acids. The CDR3 DNA follows: TGTGCCAGCAGCTGGGACAGGACTAACCAGTACTTC. It translates to CASSWDRTNQYF.